The 28 T cell receptor beta chains below were found in one sample sequenced in a study of cytomegalovirus exposure and HLA in healthy donors. The PCR employed 60 Vbeta primers together with 13 Jbeta primers. The method was immunoSEQ multiplex PCR; TCRdb's version includes in-frame clones alone and lacks a portion of them. The data hold 85,000 to 100,000 clones, with 55% to 65% observed a single time. The sample consisted of PBMCs. Source of these receptors: a human donor in good health.

The rearrangement joins TRBV10-3 to TRBJ2-5, with TRBD2 identical over 8 bases. The CDR3 totals 14 residues. Per germline, CDR1 ENHRY and CDR2 SYGVKD. V was clipped by 6 bases and J by 1 base; unmatched bases: 4. The CDR3 sequence is CAISGSGGQETQYF. CDR3 coding DNA: TGTGCCATCAGCGGAAGCGGGGGCCAAGAGACCCAGTACTTC.

The chain combines TRBV5-1 with TRBJ2-5; the D gene is possibly TRBD1 (6 bases). The germline V gene encodes CDR1 SGHRS and CDR2 YFSETQ. Trimming left V 4 bases short and J 4 bases short, with 11 bases between. The CDR3 covers 13 residues. CDR3 bases: TGCGCCAGCAGCCCGACAGGTCGAGAGACCCAGTACTTC. This translates into CASSPTGRETQYF. Full variable domain (rest looked up from reference TRBV5-1 and TRBJ2-5): KAGVTQTPRYLIKTRGQQVTLSCSPISGHRSVSWYQQTPGQGLQFLFEYFSETQRNKGNFPGRFSGRQFSNSRSEMNVSTLELGDSALYLCASSPTGRETQYFGPGTRLLVL.

The V call is TRBV10-3, the J call TRBJ1-4; D unclear. CDR1 and CDR2 from the germline V gene are ENHRY and SYGVKD. CDR3 length equals 14 residues. V lost 2 bases and J lost 2, with 6 bases in between. The CDR3 loop is CAISEDGTNEKLFF. CDR3 nucleotides: TGTGCCATCAGTGAGGATGGCACTAATGAAAAACTGTTTTTT.

The V gene is TRBV11-2, the J gene TRBJ1-1; D is possibly TRBD1 (5 bases). CDR3 length: 16 amino acids. Germline CDR1 reads SGHAT; CDR2 reads FQNNGV. V was pared by 0 bases and J by 11 bases, with 22 bases between. CDR3 sequence (DNA): TGTGCCAGCAGCTTAGATCGGCGGCAGCTTGGGGGAGGCGCTTTCTTT. Amino acids: CASSLDRRQLGGGAFF.

For the CDR3, the DNA is TGTGCCAGCAGCTTAACCCCGGGACAGAGCTCCTACGAGCAGTACTTC. Translation: CASSLTPGQSSYEQYF. The chain couples TRBV11-2 to TRBJ2-7; 7 nucleotides match TRBD1. Germline CDR1 is SGHAT and CDR2 is FQNNGV. There are 16 residues in the CDR3. V gave up 2 bases and J gave up 0 bases; unmatched junction bases: 7.

This sequence joins TRBV5-5 and TRBJ2-5, with a possible D match to TRBD1 (6 bases). Trimming left V 2 bases short and J 3 bases short, with 14 bases between. The CDR3 loop spans 15 amino acids. Germline V gene sequence: CDR1 SGHKS, CDR2 YYEKEE (reference sequence). Here the CDR3 reads CASSFAGTTEETQYF. In DNA, the CDR3 is TGTGCCAGCAGCTTCGCCGGGACAACCGAAGAGACCCAGTACTTC.

The chain links TRBV5-1 to TRBJ2-6; D possibly corresponds to TRBD1 (5 bases). Per the germline V gene, CDR1 is SGHRS and CDR2 is YFSETQ. The CDR3 spans 15 residues. The ends were cut back, 2 bases at V and 2 bases at J, with 8 bases in the middle. CDR3 bases: TGCGCCAGCAGCTTATTAGGGGCTGGGGCCAACGTCCTGACTTTC. It yields the protein CASSLLGAGANVLTF.

The chain joins TRBV19 to TRBJ2-5, with TRBD1 as a possible D gene (6 bases). The V and J ends lost 5 bases and 5 bases respectively, with 30 bases between them. Per germline, CDR1 LNHDA and CDR2 SQIVND (reference sequence). This CDR3 comprises 19 residues. In DNA, the CDR3 is TGTGCCAGTAGTGCCCAGGGGCGGATTATCCTAAGCCCGGGGGAGACCCAGTACTTC. It codes for CASSAQGRIILSPGETQYF.

The genes are TRBV4-3 and TRBJ2-3, with 7 positions matching TRBD2. V was clipped by 3 bases and J by 6 bases; unmatched bases: 12. Germline V gives CDR1 LGHNA, CDR2 YSLEER. The CDR3 sequence is 16 residues long. CDR3 sequence reads: CASSQTIAGGGDTQYF. The CDR3 nucleotides are TGCGCCAGCAGCCAGACAATAGCGGGCGGAGGGGATACGCAGTATTTT.

This clone was counted between two and nine times. The rearrangement joins TRBV7-8 to TRBJ1-1, with D maybe TRBD1 (5 bases). From germline, CDR1 is SGHVS and CDR2 FQNEAQ. V was shortened by 0 bases and J by 1 base, with 15 bases between the two germline ends. The CDR3 has 17 residues. The CDR3 loop is CASSLARAGRQNTEAFF. The CDR3 DNA reads as TGTGCCAGCAGCTTAGCGAGGGCAGGGAGGCAGAACACTGAAGCTTTCTTT.

This chain connects TRBV10-3 to TRBJ2-1, with a tentative D call TRBD2 (5 bases). The CDR3 spans 16 residues. V lost 0 bases, J lost 15 bases, and 24 bases lay in between. Germline V gene sequence: CDR1 ENHRY, CDR2 SYGVKD. CDR3 DNA sequence: TGTGCCATCAGTGAGTCGGGCAGCCCCCTGGGAGATACCTGGTTCTTC. This codes for CAISESGSPLGDTWFF.

A note on this clone: The germline gene is not matched at one end of the junction; a read error may be the cause. V usage is TRBV7-8 and J usage is TRBJ2-7, with D possibly matching TRBD1 (6 bases). Germline V gene lookup returns CDR1 SGHVS and CDR2 FQNEAQ. CDR3 length equals 16 residues. CDR3 sequence (DNA): TGTGCCAGCAGCACGACAGGTTCTCGATCCTCCTACGAGCGGTACTTC. Encoded protein: CASSTTGSRSSYERYF. Looking up the rest from reference TRBV7-8 and TRBJ2-7 gives the full variable domain: GAGVSQSPRYKVAKRGQDVALRCDPISGHVSLFWYQQALGQGPEFLTYFQNEAQLDKSGLPSDRFFAERPEGSVSTLKIQRTQQEDSAVYLCASSTTGSRSSYERYFGPGTRLTVT.

The J gene is TRBJ1-5, the V gene TRBV10-2; possible D gene TRBD1, 5 bases. V lost 2 bases and J 1 base, leaving 9 bases between the germline ends. This CDR3 is built from 15 residues. CDR1 WSHSY and CDR2 SAAADI come from the germline V gene. CDR3 coding DNA: TGCGCCAGCAGTGAGCCGAGACAGAGCAATCAGCCCCAGCATTTT. The encoded protein is CASSEPRQSNQPQHF.

The sample holds one count of this clone. The chain has TRBV2 and TRBJ2-1; TRBD2 agrees at 9 bases. Germline CDR1 and CDR2: SNHLY and FYNNEI. V lost 5 bases to trimming and J lost 15 bases; unmatched junction nucleotides: 11. This CDR3 is 13 amino acids long. The CDR3, as DNA: TGTGCCAGCAGTAACCCAGCGGGGGGTTGGCTGTTCTTC. This sequence encodes CASSNPAGGWLFF.

The V call is TRBV5-4, the J call TRBJ1-4; no reliable D call. CDR3 length: 15 amino acids. Trimming pared 3 bases from V and 3 bases from J, leaving 12 bases between. From germline, CDR1 is SGHNT and CDR2 YYREEE (reference sequence). This chain's CDR3 is CASSSEAYPNEKLFF. The DNA of the CDR3 is TGTGCCAGCAGCTCCGAGGCCTACCCTAATGAAAAACTGTTTTTT.

The CDR3: CASSMGHPQPQHF. The CDR3 bases are TGTGCCAGCAGCATGGGACATCCTCAGCCCCAGCATTTT. The V gene is TRBV5-8, the J gene TRBJ1-5; D possibly corresponds to TRBD1 (6 bases). This CDR3 contains 13 residues. Germline V gives CDR1 SGHTS, CDR2 YDEGEE. Trimming took 4 bases from V and 6 from J, leaving 11 bases between them. Drawing the rest from reference TRBV5-8 and TRBJ1-5, the complete variable domain is EAGVTQSPTHLIKTRGQQATLRCSPISGHTSVYWYQQALGLGLQFLLWYDEGEERNRGNFPPRFSGRQFPNYSSELNVNALELEDSALYLCASSMGHPQPQHFGDGTRLSIL.

This chain links TRBV7-2 with TRBJ2-1; D is perhaps TRBD2 (5 bases). Germline CDR1 reads SGHTA; CDR2 reads FQGNSA. There are 16 residues in the CDR3. Trimming cost V 1 base and J 0 bases, with 10 bases left between them. In nucleotides, the CDR3 is TGTGCCAGCAGCTTAGACACGGGGTCCTCCTACAATGAGCAGTTCTTC. Encoded protein: CASSLDTGSSYNEQFF.

This clone was counted a few times. The rearrangement links TRBV18 to TRBJ1-6; unclear D gene. The CDR3 is 16 amino acids. The germline V gene has CDR1 KGHSH and CDR2 LQKENI. V was pared by 0 bases and J by 10 bases, with 16 bases between. This CDR3 is CASSPPGGSLRSPLHF. CDR3 DNA sequence: TGTGCCAGCTCACCACCGGGAGGGAGTCTCAGGTCACCCCTCCACTTT.

In its sample, this clone was seen a few times. The rearrangement uses TRBV27 and TRBJ2-7; 10 positions match TRBD2. The germline CDR1 and CDR2 sequences are MNHEY and SMNVEV (reference sequence). The junction had 14 bases not matched to a gene; V was cut back by 7 bases and J by 5 bases. The CDR3 extends over 16 amino acids. The CDR3 here is CASKTGLAMRSNEQYF. CDR3 coding DNA: TGTGCCAGCAAAACGGGACTAGCGATGAGATCGAACGAGCAGTACTTC.

This clone occurred a few times. Other nucleotide sequences from this sample produce the same CDR3. The V call is TRBV27, the J call TRBJ2-7; D possibly corresponds to TRBD1 (5 bases). V was shortened by 3 bases and J by 0 bases, with 9 bases between the two germline ends. Per germline, CDR1 MNHEY and CDR2 SMNVEV (reference sequence). This CDR3 is built from 14 residues. The CDR3 here is CASSLTVLSYEQYF. Written as DNA, the CDR3 is TGTGCCAGCAGTTTGACAGTTCTCTCCTACGAGCAGTACTTC.

This rearrangement joins TRBV7-9 to TRBJ1-4, with D perhaps TRBD1 (6 bases). The germline V gene has CDR1 SEHNR and CDR2 FQNEAQ (reference sequence). The CDR3 covers 14 residues. V lost 5 bases to trimming and J lost 5 bases, with 12 bases between them. The CDR3 reads CASSHRVENEKLFF. The CDR3 DNA follows: TGTGCCAGCAGCCACAGGGTAGAGAATGAAAAACTGTTTTTT.

This clone has only a few counts. The chain combines TRBV2 with TRBJ1-3, with TRBD1 matching over 7 bases. CDR1 is SNHLY, CDR2 FYNNEI, per germline. The CDR3 contains 15 residues. V gave up 5 bases and J gave up 6 bases; unmatched junction bases: 10. This chain's CDR3 is CASSPQGGNENTIYF. Here the CDR3 DNA reads TGTGCCAGCAGTCCTCAGGGGGGCAATGAAAACACCATATATTTT. Using reference TRBV2 and TRBJ1-3 for the parts outside the CDR3, the full variable domain is EPEVTQTPSHQVTQMGQEVILRCVPISNHLYFYWYRQILGQKVEFLVSFYNNEISEKSEIFDDQFSVERPDGSNFTLKIRSTKLEDSAMYFCASSPQGGNENTIYFGEGSWLTVV.

The chain uses TRBV9 and TRBJ2-5, with 12 bases aligning to TRBD1. Germline CDR1 SGDLS, CDR2 YYNGEE. The CDR3 runs 16 residues. Germline trimming cut 3 bases from V and 5 bases from J; bases unmatched to any gene: 8. CDR3 protein: CASSEAGTGGLETQYF. The CDR3 coding sequence is TGTGCCAGCAGCGAAGCCGGGACAGGGGGCTTGGAGACCCAGTACTTC.

V gene TRBV7-9 combines with J gene TRBJ1-1; tentative D call: TRBD1 (5 bases). The CDR3 totals 13 residues. Germline CDR1 is SEHNR and CDR2 is FQNEAQ (reference sequence). The V and J ends lost 10 bases and 0 bases respectively, with 12 bases between them. Written as DNA, the CDR3 is TGTGCCAACGTAGGGGATCTGAACACTGAAGCTTTCTTT. Protein: CANVGDLNTEAFF.

This clone has a handful of counts. The chain couples TRBV19 to TRBJ1-2; 8 bases are a match to TRBD1. The J segment lost 6 bases and the V segment lost 5 bases, leaving 8 bases of the junction unmatched. The CDR3 consists of 14 residues. In germline, CDR1 is LNHDA, CDR2 SQIVND (reference sequence). The CDR3 region is CASSPQTGVHGYTF. CDR3 nucleotides: TGTGCCAGTAGTCCGCAGACAGGGGTGCATGGCTACACCTTC.

The CDR3 reads CASRYRQGSYEQYF. CDR3 sequence (DNA): TGTGCCAGCAGATATCGACAGGGTTCCTACGAGCAGTACTTC. This chain links TRBV5-6 with TRBJ2-7; 7 bases are a match to TRBD1. The V gene end was trimmed by 5 bases and the J gene end by 1 base; junction bases not matched to a gene: 6. Germline-derived CDR1 and CDR2 are SGHDT and YYEEEE. This CDR3 region has 14 residues.

The chain carries TRBV5-1 and TRBJ1-4; D unresolved. This CDR3 spans 20 amino acids. Germline-derived CDR1 and CDR2 are SGHRS and YFSETQ. The ends were cut back, 3 bases at V and 0 bases at J, with 24 bases in the middle. The CDR3 sequence: CASSSVVSAGATATNEKLFF. The CDR3 DNA is TGCGCCAGCAGCTCGGTTGTCTCGGCGGGAGCTACCGCAACTAATGAAAAACTGTTTTTT.

The chain couples TRBV9 to TRBJ1-5; the match to TRBD1 covers 7 bases. This CDR3 is 13 amino acids long. Trimming removed 0 bases from V and 9 bases from J; junction bases left unmatched: 3. The germline V gene has CDR1 SGDLS and CDR2 YYNGEE. The CDR3 sequence is CASSVDRGTPQHF. DNA for the CDR3: TGTGCCAGCAGCGTAGACAGGGGAACGCCCCAGCATTTT.